Each of the 21 T cell receptor beta chains below was sequenced from the same sample in a study of T cell responses to AZD1222 COVID-19 vaccine (dated by TCRdb to the early 2020s). Taken with the paper, the label for time point translates to: baseline before first vaccination. The library was produced with the immunoSEQ multiplex PCR assay. Entries here come from immuneACCESS through TCRdb and include only in-frame sequences with V and J called. Some clones fail to appear in such tables; in the studies checked, an unresolved V gene covers under half of the shortfall, and the cause of the remainder is unknown. Counted in this sample were some 180,000 clones; over 80% of them appeared once. The top ten clonotypes cover approximately 1.4% of the sample. The sequences come from peripheral blood, collected on day 0 of AZD1222 vaccination. The receptors stem from an adult in good health.

The chain joins TRBV6-2 or TRBV6-3 to TRBJ1-5; the D gene is possibly TRBD1 (6 bases). This CDR3 comprises 14 residues. Germline-derived CDR1 and CDR2 are MNHEY and SVGEGT. V lost 4 bases and J lost 5, with 12 bases in between. The CDR3 DNA reads as TGTGCCAGCAGTTTCGGCGGGGGGCATCAGCCCCAGCATTTT. It codes for CASSFGGGHQPQHF.

The chain couples TRBV27 to TRBJ1-4; 7 positions agree with TRBD1. Germline V gene data show CDR1 as MNHEY and CDR2 as SMNVEV (reference sequence). This CDR3 is built from 14 residues. V dropped 5 bases and J dropped 7; count of bases not matched to a gene: 7. CDR3 DNA sequence: TGTGCCAGCAGTACAGGGGCTGAAGGTGAAAAACTGTTTTTT. It is translated as CASSTGAEGEKLFF.

CDR3 sequence: CASSESPGQGGQYF. In DNA form, the CDR3 reads TGCGCCAGCAGTGAATCCCCGGGACAGGGAGGTCAGTACTTC. J is TRBJ2-5 and V is TRBV10-1; 9 positions agree with TRBD1. The CDR3 extends over 14 amino acids. Trimming removed 3 bases from V and 11 bases from J; junction bases left unmatched: 10. The germline V gene has CDR1 WNHNN and CDR2 SYGVQD (reference sequence).

This chain uses TRBV6-1 with TRBJ2-7; no clear D. This CDR3 contains 14 residues. Trimming left V 3 bases short and J 0 bases short, with 9 bases between. Germline values: CDR1 MNHNS, CDR2 SASEGT. The DNA of the CDR3 is TGTGCCAGCAGTGATTTGGCAGCCTCCTACGAGCAGTACTTC. Translation: CASSDLAASYEQYF.

The chain couples TRBV9 to TRBJ2-1; tentatively, D is TRBD1 (6 bases). Looked up from germline, CDR1 is SGDLS and CDR2 is YYNGEE. The germline V and J ends were trimmed by 3 bases and 4 bases, with 8 bases remaining between them. This CDR3 is 13 amino acids long. The CDR3 spells CASSGQAYNEQFF. DNA of the CDR3: TGTGCCAGCAGCGGACAGGCATACAATGAGCAGTTCTTC. Full variable domain (missing parts from reference TRBV9 and TRBJ2-1): DSGVTQTPKHLITATGQRVTLRCSPRSGDLSVYWYQQSLDQGLQFLIQYYNGEERAKGNILERFSAQQFPDLHSELNLSSLELGDSALYFCASSGQAYNEQFFGPGTRLTVL.

The chain couples TRBV18 to TRBJ2-6; D perhaps matches TRBD2 (5 bases). CDR1 is KGHSH and CDR2 is LQKENI in the germline V gene. The V gene lost 2 bases and the J gene lost 1 base, with 18 bases spanning the gap. The CDR3 is 19 residues long. In DNA, the CDR3 is TGTGCCAGCTCACCAATGGGAGTCGGGGTGTTTTCTGGGGCCAACGTCCTGACTTTC. Amino acid sequence: CASSPMGVGVFSGANVLTF.

The chain couples TRBV7-3 to TRBJ1-4; no definite D call. The V end was cut by 2 bases, the J end by 0 bases, with 10 bases between. CDR3 size: 16 residues. The germline V gene has CDR1 SGHTA and CDR2 FQGTGA. CDR3 nucleotide sequence: TGTGCCAGCAGCTTACTTGGGCCGGCAACTAATGAAAAACTGTTTTTT. Its translation is CASSLLGPATNEKLFF.

The CDR3 DNA follows: TGTGCCATCGGGACAGGGGTTGCCAATGAGCAGTTCTTC. Its translation: CAIGTGVANEQFF. This sequence joins TRBV10-3 and TRBJ2-1; 10 bases fit TRBD1. This CDR3 region has 13 residues. V lost 8 bases and J lost 6; bases outside the gene matches: 4. Germline V gene lookup returns CDR1 ENHRY and CDR2 SYGVKD.

The V and J genes are TRBV2 and TRBJ1-1, with D possibly TRBD1 on 6 matching bases. Germline values: CDR1 SNHLY, CDR2 FYNNEI. Trimming pared 10 bases from V and 2 bases from J, leaving 23 bases between. The CDR3 is made up of 16 amino acids. The CDR3 DNA reads TGTGCCACGGCCAGTTCTGGGGGCGCGACTAACACTGAAGCTTTCTTT. Translating it yields CATASSGGATNTEAFF.

This clone has just one count. The chain links TRBV12-3 or TRBV12-4 to TRBJ2-7; the match to TRBD1 covers 7 bases. CDR3 length: 13 amino acids. Trimming removed 7 bases from V and 2 bases from J; junction bases left unmatched: 5. In nucleotides, the CDR3 is TGTGCCAGCAATAACAGGGGACCCTACGAGCAGTACTTC. Translation gives CASNNRGPYEQYF.

This chain joins TRBV2 and TRBJ1-1; TRBD1 matches at 10 bases. This CDR3 has 16 amino acids. Germline V CDR1 and CDR2: SNHLY, FYNNEI. V shed 7 bases and J 0 bases; nucleotides not matched to a gene: 8. The DNA of the CDR3 is TGTGCCAGCATTAGGGACAGGGGCGCCATGAACACTGAAGCTTTCTTT. Its protein is CASIRDRGAMNTEAFF.

The rearrangement joins TRBV30 to TRBJ1-6; D is unclear. Germline CDR1 GTSNPN, CDR2 SVGIG (reference sequence). The germline V and J ends were trimmed by 1 base and 9 bases, with 13 bases remaining between them. The CDR3 is 14 amino acids. CDR3 residues: CAWSAGLGSSPLHF. CDR3 bases: TGTGCCTGGAGTGCCGGGCTGGGGAGTTCACCCCTCCACTTT.

V gene TRBV28 combines with J gene TRBJ1-2; 7 bases align to TRBD1. Germline V CDR1 and CDR2: MDHEN, SYDVKM. This CDR3 is built from 13 residues. With V trimmed by 5 bases and J by 5 bases, 5 bases remained unmatched. CDR3 sequence reads: CASSEGAGYGYTF. CDR3 DNA sequence: TGTGCCAGCAGTGAGGGGGCAGGGTATGGCTACACCTTC.

The rearrangement uses TRBV7-9 and TRBJ2-7; the D call may be TRBD1 or TRBD2 (5 bases each). CDR3 length equals 15 residues. The ends were cut back, 3 bases at V and 0 bases at J, with 12 bases in the middle. Germline V gene data show CDR1 as SEHNR and CDR2 as FQNEAQ (reference sequence). This chain's CDR3 is CASSFGALLSYEQYF. For the CDR3, the DNA is TGTGCCAGCAGCTTCGGGGCTCTCCTCTCCTACGAGCAGTACTTC.

The chain carries TRBV9 and TRBJ1-3, with TRBD1 matching over 8 bases. Trimming at V came to 5 bases and at J to 0 bases, leaving 4 bases not matched to a gene. The CDR3 runs 15 residues. Looked up from germline, CDR1 is SGDLS and CDR2 is YYNGEE. The CDR3 sequence is CASRGQGYSGNTIYF. The CDR3 DNA reads TGTGCCAGCAGAGGACAGGGCTACTCTGGAAACACCATATATTTT.

The rearrangement links TRBV5-1 to TRBJ2-7; the D gene is possibly TRBD2 (5 bases). Between the trimmed V and J ends, which lost 0 bases and 7 bases, there was a span of 11 bases. This CDR3 has 13 residues. Germline assignment: CDR1 SGHRS and CDR2 YFSETQ. CDR3 protein: CASSLVWETEQYF. The CDR3 nucleotides read TGCGCCAGCAGCTTGGTTTGGGAGACAGAGCAGTACTTC. Together with reference TRBV5-1 and TRBJ2-7, the CDR3 gives the full variable domain: KAGVTQTPRYLIKTRGQQVTLSCSPISGHRSVSWYQQTPGQGLQFLFEYFSETQRNKGNFPGRFSGRQFSNSRSEMNVSTLELGDSALYLCASSLVWETEQYFGPGTRLTVT.

This clone was recorded once. The J gene is TRBJ2-7, the V gene TRBV19; tentative D call: TRBD2 (7 bases). The CDR3 totals 14 residues. Between the trimmed V and J ends, which lost 7 bases and 2 bases, there was a span of 15 bases. The germline V gene has CDR1 LNHDA and CDR2 SQIVND (reference sequence). CDR3 nucleotide sequence: TGTGCCAGTACCGGAGGGGGGGACCCCTACGAGCAGTACTTC. Translating gives CASTGGGDPYEQYF. Based on the CDR3 plus reference TRBV19 and TRBJ2-7, the full variable domain is DGGITQSPKYLFRKEGQNVTLSCEQNLNHDAMYWYRQDPGQGLRLIYYSQIVNDFQKGDIAEGYSVSREKKESFPLTVTSAQKNPTAFYLCASTGGGDPYEQYFGPGTRLTVT.

The chain couples TRBV18 to TRBJ2-2, with unresolved D. From germline, CDR1 is KGHSH and CDR2 LQKENI. The CDR3 is 12 amino acids. With 4 bases removed from V and 5 bases from J, the gap between germline ends came to 5 bases. The DNA for the CDR3 is TGTGCCAGCTCACTGGTTACCGGGGAGCTGTTTTTT. This sequence encodes CASSLVTGELFF.

J is TRBJ2-7 and V is TRBV7-2, with D perhaps matching TRBD1 or TRBD2 (5 bases each). The V end was cut by 5 bases, the J end by 3 bases, with 17 bases between. Germline-derived CDR1 and CDR2 are SGHTA and FQGNSA. CDR3 length equals 15 residues. CDR3 amino acids: CASSAQGGGYYEQYF. DNA of the CDR3: TGTGCCAGCAGCGCCCAGGGTGGGGGATACTACGAGCAGTACTTC. The whole variable domain, filled in from reference TRBV7-2 and TRBJ2-7, reads GAGVSQSPSNKVTEKGKDVELRCDPISGHTALYWYRQSLGQGLEFLIYFQGNSAPDKSGLPSDRFSAERTGGSVSTLTIQRTQQEDSAVYLCASSAQGGGYYEQYFGPGTRLTVT.

The chain links TRBV15 to TRBJ1-4, with TRBD1 as a possible D gene (6 bases). The CDR3 consists of 15 residues. Looked up from germline, CDR1 is LNHNV and CDR2 is YYDKDF (reference sequence). V shed 0 bases and J shed 6 bases, with 11 bases lying between them. Here the CDR3 DNA reads TGTGCCACCAGCAGAGATGCAGGGGTGGATGAAAAACTGTTTTTT. Residues: CATSRDAGVDEKLFF. Using reference TRBV15 and TRBJ1-4 for the parts outside the CDR3, the full variable domain is DAMVIQNPRYQVTQFGKPVTLSCSQTLNHNVMYWYQQKSSQAPKLLFHYYDKDFNNEADTPDNFQSRRPNTSFCFLDIRSPGLGDTAMYLCATSRDAGVDEKLFFGSGTQLSVL.

The chain has TRBV19 and TRBJ1-2, with a possible D match to TRBD1 (6 bases). Trimming shortened V by 11 bases and J by 8 bases, and 21 bases separated the two germline ends. Germline V gives CDR1 LNHDA, CDR2 SQIVND (reference sequence). The CDR3 has 13 residues. The CDR3 DNA sequence: TGTGCCGGGGGCGAGCCCGGGGGATACGGCTACACCTTC. Translating it yields CAGGEPGGYGYTF.